Here is one TCR beta chain with its context. The antigen is undetermined. The CDR3 runs 17 residues. This sample was included in a study of T cell responses to AZD1222 COVID-19 vaccine. Study-level findings and limits: Donors in the cohort were predominantly white British and more often female, and clonal diversity was possibly underestimated. Spike-specific TCRs gained breadth and depth after people received two AZD1222 doses.

Sequencing was performed with immunoSEQ multiplex PCR; in TCRdb, only in-frame clones are kept and a portion is missing. The table lists 150,000 to 180,000 clones, more than 75% of them singletons. The chain is built from TRBV21-1 and TRBJ1-2; the table calls TRBD1, which could not be checked here. TRBV21-1 represents a pseudogene. The TCR sequence derives from an adult in good health. Sequencing used peripheral blood, obtained on day 0 of AZD1222 vaccination. CDR3 nucleotide sequence: TGTGCCAGCAGCCAAGGACAGGGTCCCCCGATGAGTTATGGCTACACCTTC. It encodes CASSQGQGPPMSYGYTF.